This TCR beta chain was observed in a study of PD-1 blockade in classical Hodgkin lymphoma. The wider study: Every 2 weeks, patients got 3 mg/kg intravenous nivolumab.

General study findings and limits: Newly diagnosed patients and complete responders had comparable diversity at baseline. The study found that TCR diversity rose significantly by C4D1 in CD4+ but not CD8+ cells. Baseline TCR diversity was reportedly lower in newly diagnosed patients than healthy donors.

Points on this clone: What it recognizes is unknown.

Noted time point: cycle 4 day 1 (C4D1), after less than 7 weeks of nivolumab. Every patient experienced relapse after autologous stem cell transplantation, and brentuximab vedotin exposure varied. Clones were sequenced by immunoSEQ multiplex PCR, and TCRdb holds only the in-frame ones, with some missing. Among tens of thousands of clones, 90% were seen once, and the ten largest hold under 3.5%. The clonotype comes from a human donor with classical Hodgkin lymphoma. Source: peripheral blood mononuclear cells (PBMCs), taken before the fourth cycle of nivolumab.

CDR3 coding DNA: TGTGCCAGCAGCACCCAAGGGGGGCATCCCTACAATGAGCAGTTCTTC. The encoded protein is CASSTQGGHPYNEQFF. This sequence joins TRBV9 and TRBJ2-1; D assignment may be TRBD1 or TRBD2 (6 bases each). This CDR3 has 16 amino acids. V lost 4 bases to trimming and J lost 2 bases, with 16 bases between them. CDR1 and CDR2 from the germline V gene are SGDLS and YYNGEE.